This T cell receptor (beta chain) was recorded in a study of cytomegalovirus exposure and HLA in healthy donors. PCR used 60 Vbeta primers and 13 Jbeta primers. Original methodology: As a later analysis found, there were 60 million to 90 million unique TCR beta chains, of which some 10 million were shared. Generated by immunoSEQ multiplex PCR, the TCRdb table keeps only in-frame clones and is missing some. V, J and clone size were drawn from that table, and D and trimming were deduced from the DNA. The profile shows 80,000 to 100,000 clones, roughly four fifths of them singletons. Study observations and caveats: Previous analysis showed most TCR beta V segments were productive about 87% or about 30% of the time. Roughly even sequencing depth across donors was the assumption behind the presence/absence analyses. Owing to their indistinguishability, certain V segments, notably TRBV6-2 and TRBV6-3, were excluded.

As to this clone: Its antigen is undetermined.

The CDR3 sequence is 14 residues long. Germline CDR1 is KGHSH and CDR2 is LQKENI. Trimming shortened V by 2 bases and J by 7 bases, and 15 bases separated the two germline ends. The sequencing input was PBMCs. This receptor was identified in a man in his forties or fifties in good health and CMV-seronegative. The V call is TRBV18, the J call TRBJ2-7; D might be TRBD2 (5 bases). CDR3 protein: CASSPFEGTGEQYF. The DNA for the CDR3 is TGTGCCAGCTCACCATTTGAGGGTACGGGAGAGCAGTACTTC.